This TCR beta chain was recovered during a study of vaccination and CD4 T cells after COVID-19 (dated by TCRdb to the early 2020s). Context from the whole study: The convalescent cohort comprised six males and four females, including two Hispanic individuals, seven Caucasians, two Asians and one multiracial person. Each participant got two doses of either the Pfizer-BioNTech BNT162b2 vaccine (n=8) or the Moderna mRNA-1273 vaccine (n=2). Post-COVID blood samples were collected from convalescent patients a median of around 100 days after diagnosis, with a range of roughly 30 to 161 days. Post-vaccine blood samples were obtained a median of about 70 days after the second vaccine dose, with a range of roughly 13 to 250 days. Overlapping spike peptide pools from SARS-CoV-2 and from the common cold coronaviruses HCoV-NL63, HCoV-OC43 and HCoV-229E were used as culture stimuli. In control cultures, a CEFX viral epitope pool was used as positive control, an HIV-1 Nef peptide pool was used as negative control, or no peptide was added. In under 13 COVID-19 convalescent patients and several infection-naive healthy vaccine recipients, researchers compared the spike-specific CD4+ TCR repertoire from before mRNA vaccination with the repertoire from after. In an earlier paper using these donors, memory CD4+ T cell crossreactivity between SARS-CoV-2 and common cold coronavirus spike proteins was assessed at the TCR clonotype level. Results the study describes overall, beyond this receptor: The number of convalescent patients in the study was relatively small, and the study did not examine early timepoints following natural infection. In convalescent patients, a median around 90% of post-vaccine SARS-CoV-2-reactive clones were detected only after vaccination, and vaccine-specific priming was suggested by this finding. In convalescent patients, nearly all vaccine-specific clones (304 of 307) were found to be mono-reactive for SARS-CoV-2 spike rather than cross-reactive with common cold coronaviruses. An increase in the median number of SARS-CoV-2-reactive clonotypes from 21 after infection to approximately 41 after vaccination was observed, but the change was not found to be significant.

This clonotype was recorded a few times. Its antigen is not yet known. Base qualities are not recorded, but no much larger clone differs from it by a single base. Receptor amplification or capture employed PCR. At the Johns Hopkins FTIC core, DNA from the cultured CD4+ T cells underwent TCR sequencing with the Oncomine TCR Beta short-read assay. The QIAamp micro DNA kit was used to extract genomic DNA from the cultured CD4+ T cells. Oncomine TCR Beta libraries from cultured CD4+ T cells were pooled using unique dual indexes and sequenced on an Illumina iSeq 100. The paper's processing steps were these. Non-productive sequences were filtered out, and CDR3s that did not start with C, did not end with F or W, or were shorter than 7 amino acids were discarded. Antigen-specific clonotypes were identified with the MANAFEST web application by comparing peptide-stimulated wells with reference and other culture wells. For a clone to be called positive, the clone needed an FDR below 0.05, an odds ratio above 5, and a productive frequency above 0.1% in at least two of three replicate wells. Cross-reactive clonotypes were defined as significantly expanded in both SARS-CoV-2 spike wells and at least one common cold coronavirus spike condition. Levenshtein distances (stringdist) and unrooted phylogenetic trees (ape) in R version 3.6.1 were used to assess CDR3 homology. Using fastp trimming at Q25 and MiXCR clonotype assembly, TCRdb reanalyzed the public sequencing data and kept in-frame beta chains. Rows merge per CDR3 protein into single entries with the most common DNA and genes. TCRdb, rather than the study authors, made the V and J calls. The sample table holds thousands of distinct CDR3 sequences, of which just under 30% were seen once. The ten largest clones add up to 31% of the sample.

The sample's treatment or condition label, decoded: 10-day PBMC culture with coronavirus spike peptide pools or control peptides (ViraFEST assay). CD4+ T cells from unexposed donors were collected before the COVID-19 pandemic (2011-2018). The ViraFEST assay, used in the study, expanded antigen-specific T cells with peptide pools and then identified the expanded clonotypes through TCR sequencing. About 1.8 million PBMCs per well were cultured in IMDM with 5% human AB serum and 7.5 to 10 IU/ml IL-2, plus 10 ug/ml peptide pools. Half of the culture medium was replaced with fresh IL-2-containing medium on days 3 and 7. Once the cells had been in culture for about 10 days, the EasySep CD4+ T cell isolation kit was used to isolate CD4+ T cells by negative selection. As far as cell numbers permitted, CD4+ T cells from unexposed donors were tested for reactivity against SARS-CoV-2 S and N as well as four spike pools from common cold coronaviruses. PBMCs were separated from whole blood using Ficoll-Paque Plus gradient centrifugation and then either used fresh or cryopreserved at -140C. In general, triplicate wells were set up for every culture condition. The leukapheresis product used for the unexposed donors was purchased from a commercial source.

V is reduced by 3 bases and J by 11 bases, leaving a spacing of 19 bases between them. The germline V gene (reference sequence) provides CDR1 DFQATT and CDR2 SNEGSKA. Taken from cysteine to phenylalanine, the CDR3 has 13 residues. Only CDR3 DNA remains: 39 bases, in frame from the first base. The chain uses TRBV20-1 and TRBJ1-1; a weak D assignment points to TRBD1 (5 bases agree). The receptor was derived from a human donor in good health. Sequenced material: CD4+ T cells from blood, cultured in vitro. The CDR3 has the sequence CSASKSTASKAFF. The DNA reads TGCAGTGCTAGCAAGTCGACAGCTTCGAAGGCTTTCTTT.